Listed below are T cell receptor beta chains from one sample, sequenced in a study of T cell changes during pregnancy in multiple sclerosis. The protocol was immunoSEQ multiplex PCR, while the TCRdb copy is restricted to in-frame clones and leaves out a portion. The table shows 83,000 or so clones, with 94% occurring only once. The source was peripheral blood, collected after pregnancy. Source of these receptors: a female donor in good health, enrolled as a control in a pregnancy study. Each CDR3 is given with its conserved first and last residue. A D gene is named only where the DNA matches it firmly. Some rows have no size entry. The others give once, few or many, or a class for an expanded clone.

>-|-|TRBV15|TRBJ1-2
TGTGCCACCAGCAGAGAAAACAGAAAGGGGCACTATGGCTACACCTTC
CATSRENRKGHYGYTF
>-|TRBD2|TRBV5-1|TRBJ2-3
TGCGCCAGCAGCTTTGGGACTAGCGGGAGATTAGATACGCAGTATTTT
CASSFGTSGRLDTQYF
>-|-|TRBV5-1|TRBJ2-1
TGCGCCAGCAGCTTGGTTCAATCGGGGGACCATGAGCAGTTCTTC
CASSLVQSGDHEQFF
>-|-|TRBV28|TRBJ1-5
TGTGCCAGCAGCCTACGAACTGGCAGGGTTTATCAGCCCCAGCATTTT
CASSLRTGRVYQPQHF
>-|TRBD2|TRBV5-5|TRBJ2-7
TGTGCCAGCAGCTTCGGACTAGCAAACGAGCAGTACTTC
CASSFGLANEQYF
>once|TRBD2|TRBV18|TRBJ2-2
TGTGCCAGCTCACCATCGGGACTAGGGACCGGGGAGCTGTTTTTT
CASSPSGLGTGELFF
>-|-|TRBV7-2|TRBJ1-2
TGTGCCAGCAGCTTAGATGGAGGCTATGGCTACACCTTC
CASSLDGGYGYTF
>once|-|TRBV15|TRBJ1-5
TGTGCCACCAGCAGCGGGCGGGGGTATAGCAATCAGCCCCAGCATTTT
CATSSGRGYSNQPQHF
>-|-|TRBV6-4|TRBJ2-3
TGTGCCAGCAGTGTCGAGGCAGACACAGATACGCAGTATTTT
CASSVEADTDTQYF
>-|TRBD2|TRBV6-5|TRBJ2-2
TGTGCCAGCCAAAAAGCGGGAGGATCCGGGGAGCTGTTTTTT
CASQKAGGSGELFF
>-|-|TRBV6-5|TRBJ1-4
TGTGCCAGCAGTTACTCTCCGACATTTGACAATGAAAAACTGTTTTTT
CASSYSPTFDNEKLFF
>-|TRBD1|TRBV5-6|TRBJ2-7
TGTGCCAGCAGCTTGCCGAGGGACAGAACCTCCTACGAGCAGTACTTC
CASSLPRDRTSYEQYF
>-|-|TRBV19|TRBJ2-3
TGTGCCAGTAGTATTTACCAGGACAAGCTATTTTTT
CASSIYQDKLFF
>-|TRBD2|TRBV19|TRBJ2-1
TGTGCCAGTAGTATAGTAGGTGTAGGAGGACTAGCGCCTTCCTACAATGAGCAGTTCTTC
CASSIVGVGGLAPSYNEQFF
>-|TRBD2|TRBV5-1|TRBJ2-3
TGCGCCAGCAGCTTCACTAGCGGGACAGATACGCAGTATTTT
CASSFTSGTDTQYF
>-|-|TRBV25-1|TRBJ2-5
TGTGCCAGCAGTGACCTCAGGGACACGGGGACCCAGTACTTC
CASSDLRDTGTQYF
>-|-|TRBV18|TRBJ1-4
TGTGCCAGCTCACCAAGAGATATAACAGGGCCCTCATCTAATGAAAAACTGTTTTTT
CASSPRDITGPSSNEKLFF
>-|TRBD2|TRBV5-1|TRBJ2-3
TGCGCCAGCAGCTCGACGACTAGCGGTAGCACAGATACGCAGTATTTT
CASSSTTSGSTDTQYF
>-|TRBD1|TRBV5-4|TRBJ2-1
TGTGCCAGCAGCCTGGGACAGGGAATGACCGAGCAGTTCTTC
CASSLGQGMTEQFF
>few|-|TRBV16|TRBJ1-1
TGTGCCAGCAGCCAACCCACAGATATGAACACTGAAGCTTTCTTT
CASSQPTDMNTEAFF
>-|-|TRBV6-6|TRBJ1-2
TGTGCCAGCAGTTACTACAGGGACTATGGCTACACCTTC
CASSYYRDYGYTF
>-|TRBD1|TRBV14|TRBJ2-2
TGTGCCAGCAGCCCCCACGGGACAGTCTTCACCGGGGAGCTGTTTTTT
CASSPHGTVFTGELFF
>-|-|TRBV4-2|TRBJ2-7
TGTGCCAGCAGCGGGGACACCTACGAGCAGTACTTC
CASSGDTYEQYF
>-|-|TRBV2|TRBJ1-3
TGTGCCAGGCTACAGGCTACTTACTCTGGAAACACCATATATTTT
CARLQATYSGNTIYF
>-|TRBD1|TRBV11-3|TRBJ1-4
TGTGCCAGCAGCTTAGCCCAGGGGGCTGAAAAACTGTTTTTT
CASSLAQGAEKLFF
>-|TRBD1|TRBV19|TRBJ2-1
TGTGCCAGTAGTGACCGGACAGGGGGCTACAATGAGCAGTTCTTC
CASSDRTGGYNEQFF
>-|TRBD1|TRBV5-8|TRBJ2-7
TGTGCCAGCAGCCACAGGGGCGGCTACGAGCAGTACTTC
CASSHRGGYEQYF
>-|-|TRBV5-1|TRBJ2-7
TGCGCCAGCAGCCTAACGACAAACCCGAACGAGCAGTACTTC
CASSLTTNPNEQYF
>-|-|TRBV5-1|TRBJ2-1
TGCGCCAGCAGCTTGGCCAAATGGTCGGAGTTCTCCTACAATGAGCAGTTCTTC
CASSLAKWSEFSYNEQFF
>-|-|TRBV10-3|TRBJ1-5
TGTGCCATCGGACAGAGCGATCAGCCCCAGCATTTT
CAIGQSDQPQHF
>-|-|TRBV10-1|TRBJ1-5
TGCGCCAGAGGGTATTACAGGGCCCCGAGGAATAGCAATCAGCCCCAGCATTTT
CARGYYRAPRNSNQPQHF
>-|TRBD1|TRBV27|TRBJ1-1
TGTGCCAGCAGGATTGGATCAGGGGGCACTGAAGCTTTCTTT
CASRIGSGGTEAFF
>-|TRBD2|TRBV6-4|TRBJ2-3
TGTGCCAGCAGTGAGACTAGCGGGGGGACAGATACGCAGTATTTT
CASSETSGGTDTQYF
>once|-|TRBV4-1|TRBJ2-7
TGCGCCAGCAGCCAAGCTTCAGCGCCCTCCTACGAGCAGTACTTC
CASSQASAPSYEQYF
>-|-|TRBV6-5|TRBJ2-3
TGTGCCAGCAGCTATGCTACGGGGGTAGCAGATACGCAGTATTTT
CASSYATGVADTQYF
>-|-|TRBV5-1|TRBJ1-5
TGCGCCAGCAGCGACGGACAGTATAGCAATCAGCCCCAGCATTTT
CASSDGQYSNQPQHF
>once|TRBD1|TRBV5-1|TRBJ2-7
TGCGCCAGCAGCTTGGATCTTCGGACAGGGTTACGAGGGGAGCAGTACTTC
CASSLDLRTGLRGEQYF
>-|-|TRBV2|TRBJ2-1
TGTGCCAGCAGAGAACAGGTTCCAAATGAGCAGTTCTTC
CASREQVPNEQFF
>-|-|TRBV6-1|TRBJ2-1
TGTGCCAGCTCGCCGGGTAACAATGAGCAGTTCTTC
CASSPGNNEQFF
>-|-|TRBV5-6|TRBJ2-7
TGTGCCAGCAGCCCCCGCGGGACGGTGGCCTACGAGCAGTACTTC
CASSPRGTVAYEQYF
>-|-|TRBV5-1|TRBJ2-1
TGCGCCAGCAGGAAAGAGGACAGAGGCGGGAATGAGCAGTTCTTC
CASRKEDRGGNEQFF